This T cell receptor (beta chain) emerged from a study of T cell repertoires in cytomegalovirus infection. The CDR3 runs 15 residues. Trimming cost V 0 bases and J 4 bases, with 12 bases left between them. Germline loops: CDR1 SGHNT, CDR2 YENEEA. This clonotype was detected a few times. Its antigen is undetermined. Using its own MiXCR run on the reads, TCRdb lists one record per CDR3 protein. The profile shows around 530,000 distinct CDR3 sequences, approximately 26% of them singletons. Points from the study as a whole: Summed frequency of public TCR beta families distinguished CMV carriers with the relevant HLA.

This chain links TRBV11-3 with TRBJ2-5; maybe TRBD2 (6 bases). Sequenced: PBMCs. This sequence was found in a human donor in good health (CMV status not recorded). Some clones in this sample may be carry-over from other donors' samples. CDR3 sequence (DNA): TGTGCCAGCAGCTTAGATCTACTAGCAGGAGAGACCCAGTACTTC. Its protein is CASSLDLLAGETQYF. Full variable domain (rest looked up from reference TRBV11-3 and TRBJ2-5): EAGVVQSPRYKIIEKKQPVAFWCNPISGHNTLYWYLQNLGQGPELLIRYENEEAVDDSQLPKDRFSAERLKGVDSTLKIQPAELGDSAVYLCASSLDLLAGETQYFGPGTRLLVL.